This T cell receptor (beta chain) comes out of a study of T cell repertoires in cytomegalovirus infection (dated by TCRdb to between 2017 and 2020). Describing the broader study: Because public TCR beta signatures pointed to carriage of CMV infection together with the matching HLA type, the HLA type of each donor mattered for the analysis. Summary of the overall study and its limitations: Cumulative frequency of public TCR beta family members discriminated carriers of CMV infection plus the relevant HLA type in this cohort and an independent 352-donor cohort. The ex vivo response was dominated by HLA-C-restricted CMV-specific TCR beta clonotypes, which also provided the single most frequent clonotype in two of eight donors.

In the case of this clonotype: Its recognized antigen is unknown. It has no much larger one-base neighbor in the sample; base qualities were not kept.

Data came from an Illumina HiSeq 1500. The public reads were run again by TCRdb, first through fastp at Q25 and then through MiXCR, and only productive beta chains were kept. Rows are combined by CDR3 protein, so each entry shows the most common genes and DNA. The table for this sample lists around 180,000 distinct CDR3 sequences; about 30% of them were counted only once. The top ten hold 30% to 35% of the sample. Unmatched junction bases come to 7, with V trimmed by 4 bases and J by 7 bases. Counted from cysteine to phenylalanine, this CDR3 has 15 amino acids. Only CDR3 DNA remains: 45 bases, in frame from the first base.

The receptor was isolated from a human donor in good health (CMV status not recorded). Some clones in this sample may be carry-over from other donors' samples. Recombination joined TRBV12-3 or TRBV12-4 with TRBJ1-5, with 10 bases in between that match TRBD1. Material: PBMCs. The nucleotides are TGTGCCAGCAGTTGGGGGACAGGGGTCGGGCAGCCCCAGCATTTT. It codes for CASSWGTGVGQPQHF.